This is a list of T cell receptor beta chains from one sample in a study of T cell repertoires in cytomegalovirus infection. TCRdb independently ran MiXCR on the reads; one entry per CDR3 protein. Of more than 400,000 distinct CDR3 sequences detected, about 25% appear once; the ten largest clones hold over 10%. Sequenced material: PBMCs. Receptors originate from a human donor in good health (CMV status not recorded). Some clones in this sample may be carry-over from other donors' samples. Each CDR3 is given with its conserved first and last residue. The order of the fields is CDR3 length, V gene, clone size, J gene, D gene, CDR3 protein, CDR3 DNA. A D gene is named only where the DNA matches it firmly. Size is omitted from some rows. Given values are once, few, many or a class for expanded clones.

>14|TRBV7-9|few|TRBJ1-2|.
CASSPLQGFDGYTF
TGTGCCAGCAGCCCCTTGCAGGGGTTCGATGGCTACACCTTC
>16|TRBV2|.|TRBJ2-5|TRBD2
CASRAGLAGEGETQYF
TGTGCCAGCAGGGCTGGACTAGCGGGAGAGGGAGAGACCCAGTACTTC
>14|TRBV6-2/TRBV6-3|.|TRBJ2-1|TRBD2
CASSSTSGRAEQFF
TGTGCCAGCAGTAGTACTAGCGGGAGAGCTGAGCAGTTCTTC
>14|TRBV6-2/TRBV6-3|.|TRBJ2-7|TRBD1
CASAHGTGAYEQYF
TGTGCCAGCGCCCACGGGACAGGGGCGTACGAGCAGTACTTC
>15|TRBV5-1|.|TRBJ2-3|.
CASSLEAWSSDTQYF
TGCGCCAGCAGCCTGGAGGCTTGGAGCTCAGATACGCAGTATTTT
>17|TRBV11-2|many|TRBJ2-1|TRBD2
CASSLDGLAGGFYEQFF
TGTGCCAGCAGCTTAGATGGACTAGCGGGAGGATTTTATGAGCAGTTCTTC
>12|TRBV13|.|TRBJ1-5|.
CASSSVGQPQHF
TGTGCCAGCAGCTCCGTGGGTCAGCCCCAGCATTTT
>14|TRBV4-1|.|TRBJ2-5|.
CASSQQESQETQYF
TGCGCCAGCAGCCAACAGGAGTCTCAAGAGACCCAGTACTTC
>11|TRBV12-3/TRBV12-4|few|TRBJ2-4|.
CASRGGDIQYF
TGTGCCAGCCGGGGAGGCGACATTCAGTACTTC
>15|TRBV7-9|few|TRBJ2-2|TRBD1
CASSSDRGHTGELFF
TGTGCCAGCAGCTCCGACAGGGGTCACACCGGGGAGCTGTTTTTT
>12|TRBV6-4|few|TRBJ2-1|.
CASSDSGDEQFF
TGTGCCAGCAGTGATTCAGGGGATGAGCAGTTCTTC
>12|TRBV4-1|few|TRBJ2-3|.
CASSQAGVTQYF
TGCGCCAGCAGCCAAGCGGGAGTTACGCAGTATTTT
>15|TRBV11-2|once|TRBJ2-5|TRBD1
CASSLGQGIQGTQYF
TGTGCCAGCAGCTTAGGACAGGGGATCCAAGGGACCCAGTACTTC